This paragraph reports one T cell receptor (beta chain). Its antigen remains unknown. This entry belongs to a study of vaccination effects on CD4 cells after COVID-19. Sequencing was performed with immunoSEQ multiplex PCR; in TCRdb, only in-frame clones are kept and a portion is missing. The sample has 40,000 to 55,000 clones, 74% seen once; the top ten hold more than 6.5%. Following 10 days of culture, CD4+ T cells were isolated. Germline CDR1 and CDR2: SGHTA and FQGNSA. V lost 2 bases and J lost 2; bases outside the gene matches: 1. The CDR3 runs to 14 residues. This specimen was CD4+ T cells from PBMCs cultured without peptide, taken before COVID-19 vaccination. This chain links TRBV7-2 with TRBJ2-5; 8 nucleotides agree with TRBD1. The clonotype was recovered from a human donor who had a prior SARS-CoV-2 infection. The CDR3 spells CASSLRTGQETQYF. The CDR3 DNA is TGTGCCAGCAGCTTACGGACAGGGCAAGAGACCCAGTACTTC.